This T cell receptor beta chain derives from a study of blood T cell repertoires in COVID-19. Study in general: Researchers got acute and convalescent COVID-19 samples from the United States, Italy and Spain. The cDNA or gDNA used as material had been derived from T cells, B-cell-depleted T cells, or PBMCs.

The CDR3 covers 15 residues. Germline V gene sequence: CDR1 MNHEY, CDR2 SMNVEV (reference sequence). V lost 5 bases and J 4 bases, leaving 15 bases between the germline ends. Original analysis: Cell counts per sample came from amplifying reference gene primers. Sequenced by immunoSEQ multiplex PCR; TCRdb stores in-frame clones only, minus some. V and J calls and clone size are as listed in that table; D and trimming were resolved from the DNA. The profile shows around 380,000 clones, approximately 80% of them singletons. V usage is TRBV27 and J usage is TRBJ2-1; no reliable D call. The sample comprised peripheral blood. The TCR comes from a human donor with acute or convalescent COVID-19. The donor label of this sample is uncertain. CDR3: CASSPVTGQYNEQFF. The CDR3 nucleotides read TGTGCCAGCAGTCCGGTTACGGGTCAATACAATGAGCAGTTCTTC.